Listed here is a single T cell receptor beta chain. TCRdb's copy holds only in-frame clones and misses some; the assay was immunoSEQ multiplex PCR. In the table there are 270,000 or so clones, just under 90% of which are singletons. The record originates from a study of blood T cell repertoires in COVID-19. Looking at the study overall: COVID-19 samples from acute and convalescent phases originated in the United States, Italy and Spain.

The CDR3 contains 17 residues. Germline V gene data show CDR1 as SGHTA and CDR2 as FQGNSA. The V segment lost 1 base and the J segment 1 base; nucleotides outside the gene matches: 6. Individuals drawn from about two dozen US areas were about 18 to 100 years old. Membership in each cohort depended on participant-reported clinical history. The sample was PBMCs or T cells enriched from blood (not recorded which). The sequence derives from a woman aged 25-40 years with acute COVID-19. This chain joins TRBV7-2 and TRBJ2-3, with TRBD1 matching over 9 bases. CDR3 loop: CASSLGHRDRGTDTQYF. The CDR3 DNA reads TGTGCCAGCAGCTTAGGTCACCGGGACAGGGGCACAGATACGCAGTATTTT.